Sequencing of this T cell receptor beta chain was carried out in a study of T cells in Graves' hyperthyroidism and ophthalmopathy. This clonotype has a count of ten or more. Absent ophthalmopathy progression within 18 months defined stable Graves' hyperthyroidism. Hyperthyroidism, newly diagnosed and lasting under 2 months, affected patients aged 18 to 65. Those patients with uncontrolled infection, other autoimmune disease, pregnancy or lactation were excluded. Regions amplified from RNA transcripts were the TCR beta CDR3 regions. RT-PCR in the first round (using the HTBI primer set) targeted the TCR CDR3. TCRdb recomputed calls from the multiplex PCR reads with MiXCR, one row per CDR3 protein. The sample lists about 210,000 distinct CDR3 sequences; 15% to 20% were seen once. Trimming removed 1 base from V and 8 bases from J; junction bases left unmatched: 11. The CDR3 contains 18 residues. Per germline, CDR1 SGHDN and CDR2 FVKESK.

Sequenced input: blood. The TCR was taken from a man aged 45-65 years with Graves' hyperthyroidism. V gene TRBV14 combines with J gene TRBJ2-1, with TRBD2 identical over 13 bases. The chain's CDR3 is CASSQGGLAGPREDEQFF. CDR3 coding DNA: TGTGCCAGCAGCCAAGGGGGACTAGCGGGACCTAGAGAGGATGAGCAGTTCTTC.